This T cell receptor (beta chain) came from a study of blood T cell repertoires in COVID-19. Study as a whole: Spain, Italy and the United States supplied samples that represented acute and convalescent COVID-19. PBMCs, B-cell-depleted T cells, or T cells were the source of the cDNA or gDNA that made up the material.

Per the study methods: The assay estimated nucleated cells by amplifying reference gene primers. Using immunoSEQ multiplex PCR, the repertoire was profiled, and TCRdb retains in-frame clones only, with some absent. That table is the source of V, J and clone size, and D and trimming were worked out from the DNA. The table includes approximately 150,000 clones, around nine tenths detected once. The CDR3 length is 13 residues. V was trimmed by 3 bases and J by 3 bases, leaving 9 bases between them. Per germline, CDR1 DFQATT and CDR2 SNEGSKA (reference sequence). The receptor was isolated from a human donor in a cohort sampled during active COVID-19. Sample: peripheral blood. V is TRBV20-1 and J is TRBJ1-3; a possible D gene is TRBD1 (5 bases). The CDR3 DNA is TGCAGTGCTAGTACGACAGTTGGAAACACCATATATTTT. Its translation is CSASTTVGNTIYF.